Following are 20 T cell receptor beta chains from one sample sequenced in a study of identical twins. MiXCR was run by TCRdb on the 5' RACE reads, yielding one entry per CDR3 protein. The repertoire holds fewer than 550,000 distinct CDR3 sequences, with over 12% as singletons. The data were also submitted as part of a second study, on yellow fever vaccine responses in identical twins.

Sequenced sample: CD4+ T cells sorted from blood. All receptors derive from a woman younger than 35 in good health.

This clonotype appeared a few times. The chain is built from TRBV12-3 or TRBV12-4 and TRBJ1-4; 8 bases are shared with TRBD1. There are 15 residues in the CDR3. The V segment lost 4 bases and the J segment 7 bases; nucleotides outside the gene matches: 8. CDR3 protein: CASSSRTGISEKLFF. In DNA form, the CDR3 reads TGTGCCAGCAGTTCCCGGACAGGGATAAGTGAAAAACTGTTTTTT.

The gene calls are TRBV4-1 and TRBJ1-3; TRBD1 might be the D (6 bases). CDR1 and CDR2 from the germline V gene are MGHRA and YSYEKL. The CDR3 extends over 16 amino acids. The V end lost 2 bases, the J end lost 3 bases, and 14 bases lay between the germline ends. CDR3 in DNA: TGCGCCAGCAGCCAATCCGGAGGGACAAATGGAAACACCATATATTTT. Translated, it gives CASSQSGGTNGNTIYF.

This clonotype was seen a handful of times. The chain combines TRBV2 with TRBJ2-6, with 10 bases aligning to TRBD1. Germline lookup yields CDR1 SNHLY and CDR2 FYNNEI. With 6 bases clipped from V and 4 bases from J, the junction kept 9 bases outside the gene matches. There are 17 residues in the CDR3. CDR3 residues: CASSPGTGEFGANVLTF. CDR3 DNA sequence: TGTGCCAGCAGCCCCGGGACAGGGGAATTCGGGGCCAACGTCCTGACTTTC.

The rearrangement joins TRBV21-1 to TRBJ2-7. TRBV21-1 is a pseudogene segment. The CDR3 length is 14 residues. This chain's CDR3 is CASSNGESPYEQYF. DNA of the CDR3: TGTGCCAGCAGCAACGGGGAATCTCCCTACGAGCAGTACTTC.

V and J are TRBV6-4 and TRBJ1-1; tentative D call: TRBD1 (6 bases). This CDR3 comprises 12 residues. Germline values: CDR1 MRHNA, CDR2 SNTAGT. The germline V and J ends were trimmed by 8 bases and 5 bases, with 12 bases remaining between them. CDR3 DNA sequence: TGTGCCAGCTGGGGGGGCGCGACTGAAGCTTTCTTT. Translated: CASWGGATEAFF.

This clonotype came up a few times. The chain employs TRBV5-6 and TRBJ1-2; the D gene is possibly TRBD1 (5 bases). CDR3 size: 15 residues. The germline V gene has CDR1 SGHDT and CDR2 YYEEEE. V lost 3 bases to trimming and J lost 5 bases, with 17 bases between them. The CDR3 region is CASSSTGTPTYGYTF. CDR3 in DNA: TGTGCCAGCAGCTCCACCGGGACCCCTACTTATGGCTACACCTTC.

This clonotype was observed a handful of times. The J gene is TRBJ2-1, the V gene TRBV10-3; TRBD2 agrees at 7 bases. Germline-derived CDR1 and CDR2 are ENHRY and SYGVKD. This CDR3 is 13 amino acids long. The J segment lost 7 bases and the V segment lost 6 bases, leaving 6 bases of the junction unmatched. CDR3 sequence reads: CAIRETSLNEQFF. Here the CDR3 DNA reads TGTGCCATCAGGGAGACTAGCTTAAATGAGCAGTTCTTC.

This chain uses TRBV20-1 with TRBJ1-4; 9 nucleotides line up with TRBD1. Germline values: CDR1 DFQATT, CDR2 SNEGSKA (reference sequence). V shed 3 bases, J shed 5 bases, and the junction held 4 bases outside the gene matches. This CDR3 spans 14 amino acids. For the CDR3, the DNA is TGCAGTGCTAGGGGACAGGGAAAAAATGAAAAACTGTTTTTT. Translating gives CSARGQGKNEKLFF.

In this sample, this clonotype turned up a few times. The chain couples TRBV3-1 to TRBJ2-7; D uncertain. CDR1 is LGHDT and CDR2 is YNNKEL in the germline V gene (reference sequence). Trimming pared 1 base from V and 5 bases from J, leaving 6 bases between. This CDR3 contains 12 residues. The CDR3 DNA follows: TGTGCCAGCAGCCAAGTTCAGGACGAGCAGTACTTC. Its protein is CASSQVQDEQYF.

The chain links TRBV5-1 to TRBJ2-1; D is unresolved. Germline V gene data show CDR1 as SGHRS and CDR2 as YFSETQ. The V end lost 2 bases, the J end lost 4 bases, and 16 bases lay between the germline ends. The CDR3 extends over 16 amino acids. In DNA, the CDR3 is TGCGCCAGCAGCTTCCCCCGACTGGACCGATACAATGAGCAGTTCTTC. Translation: CASSFPRLDRYNEQFF.

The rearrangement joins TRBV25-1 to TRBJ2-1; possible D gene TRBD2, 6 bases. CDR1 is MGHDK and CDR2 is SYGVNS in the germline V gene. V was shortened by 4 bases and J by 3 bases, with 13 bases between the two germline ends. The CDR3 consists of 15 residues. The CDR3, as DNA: TGTGCCAGCAGTGGGGGTGCGGGGAGCTACAATGAGCAGTTCTTC. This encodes CASSGGAGSYNEQFF. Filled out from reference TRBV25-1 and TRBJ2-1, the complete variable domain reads EADIYQTPRYLVIGTGKKITLECSQTMGHDKMYWYQQDPGMELHLIHYSYGVNSTEKGDLSSESTVSRIRTEHFPLTLESARPSHTSQYLCASSGGAGSYNEQFFGPGTRLTVL.

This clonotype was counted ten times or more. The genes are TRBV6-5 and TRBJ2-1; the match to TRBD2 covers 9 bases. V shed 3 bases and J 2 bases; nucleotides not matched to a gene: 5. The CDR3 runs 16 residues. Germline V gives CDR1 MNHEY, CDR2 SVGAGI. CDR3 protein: CASSYLAGVPYNEQFF. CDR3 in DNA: TGTGCCAGCAGTTATTTAGCGGGAGTCCCCTACAATGAGCAGTTCTTC.

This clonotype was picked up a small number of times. Written as DNA, the CDR3 is TGTGCCAGCAGCTCGCAGAGGGCCTGGAGTGAAAAACTGTTTTTT. It codes for CASSSQRAWSEKLFF. The gene calls are TRBV5-5 and TRBJ1-4, with unresolved D. Per germline, CDR1 SGHKS and CDR2 YYEKEE (reference sequence). Trimming removed 3 bases from V and 7 bases from J, with 16 bases in between. The CDR3 totals 15 residues.

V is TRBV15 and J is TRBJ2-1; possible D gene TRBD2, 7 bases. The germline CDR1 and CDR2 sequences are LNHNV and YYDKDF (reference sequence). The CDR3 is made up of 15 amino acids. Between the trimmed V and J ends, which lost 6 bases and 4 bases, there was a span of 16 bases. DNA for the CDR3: TGTGCCACCAGGGTGGGGGGGGGCCCTTACAATGAGCAGTTCTTC. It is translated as CATRVGGGPYNEQFF.

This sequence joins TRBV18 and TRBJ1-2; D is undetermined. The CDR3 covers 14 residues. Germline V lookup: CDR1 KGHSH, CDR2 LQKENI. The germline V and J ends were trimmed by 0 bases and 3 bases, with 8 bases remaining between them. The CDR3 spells CASSPPVLDYGYTF. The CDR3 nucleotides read TGTGCCAGCTCACCACCGGTCCTAGACTATGGCTACACCTTC.

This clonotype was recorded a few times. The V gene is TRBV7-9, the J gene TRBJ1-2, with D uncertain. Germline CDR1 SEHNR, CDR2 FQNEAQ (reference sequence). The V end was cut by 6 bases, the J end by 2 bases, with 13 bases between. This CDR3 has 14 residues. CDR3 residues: CASRESGGNYGYTF. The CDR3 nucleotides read TGTGCCAGCAGGGAATCAGGAGGCAACTATGGCTACACCTTC.

The CDR3 sequence is CASSPMALTYEQYV. In DNA form, the CDR3 reads TGTGCCAGCAGCCCGATGGCTTTAACGTACGAGCAGTACGTC. V gene TRBV7-2 combines with J gene TRBJ2-7; D ambiguous. Between the trimmed V and J ends, which lost 5 bases and 4 bases, there was a span of 15 bases. Germline CDR1 and CDR2: SGHTA and FQGNSA. The CDR3 has 14 amino acids.

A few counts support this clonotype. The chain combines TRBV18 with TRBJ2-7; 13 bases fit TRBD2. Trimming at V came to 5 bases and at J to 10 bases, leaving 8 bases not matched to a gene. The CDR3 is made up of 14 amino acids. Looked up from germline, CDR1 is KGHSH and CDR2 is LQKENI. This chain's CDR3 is CASSGTSGKGGQYF. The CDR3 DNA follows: TGTGCCAGCTCAGGGACTAGCGGGAAGGGCGGACAGTACTTC.

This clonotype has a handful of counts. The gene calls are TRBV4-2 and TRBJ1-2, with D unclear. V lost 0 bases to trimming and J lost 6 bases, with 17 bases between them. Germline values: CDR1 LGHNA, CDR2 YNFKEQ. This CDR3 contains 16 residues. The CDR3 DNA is TGTGCCAGCAGCCAAGATCGGGTCGGGAGTCCCCATGGCTACACCTTC. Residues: CASSQDRVGSPHGYTF.

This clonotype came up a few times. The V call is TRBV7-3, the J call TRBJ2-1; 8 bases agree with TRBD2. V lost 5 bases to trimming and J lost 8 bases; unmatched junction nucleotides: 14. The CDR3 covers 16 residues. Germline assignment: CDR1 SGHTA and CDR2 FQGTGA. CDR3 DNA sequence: TGTGCCAGCAGCACCGGGGTAGCGGGGATTGGCCATGAGCAGTTCTTC. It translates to CASSTGVAGIGHEQFF.